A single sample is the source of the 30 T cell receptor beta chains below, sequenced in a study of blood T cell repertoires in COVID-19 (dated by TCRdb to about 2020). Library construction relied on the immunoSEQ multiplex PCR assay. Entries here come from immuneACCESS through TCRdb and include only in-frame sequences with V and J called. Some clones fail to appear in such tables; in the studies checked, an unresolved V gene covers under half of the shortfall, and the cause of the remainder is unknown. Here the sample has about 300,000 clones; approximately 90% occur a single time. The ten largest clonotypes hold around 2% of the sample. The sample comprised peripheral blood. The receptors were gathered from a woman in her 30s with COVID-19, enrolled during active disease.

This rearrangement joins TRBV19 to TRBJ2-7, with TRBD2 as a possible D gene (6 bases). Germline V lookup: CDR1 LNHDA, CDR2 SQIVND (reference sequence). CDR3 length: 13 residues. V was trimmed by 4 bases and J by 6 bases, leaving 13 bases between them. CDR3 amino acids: CASSRFKGGEQYF. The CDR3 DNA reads TGTGCCAGTAGTAGGTTTAAGGGAGGCGAGCAGTACTTC.

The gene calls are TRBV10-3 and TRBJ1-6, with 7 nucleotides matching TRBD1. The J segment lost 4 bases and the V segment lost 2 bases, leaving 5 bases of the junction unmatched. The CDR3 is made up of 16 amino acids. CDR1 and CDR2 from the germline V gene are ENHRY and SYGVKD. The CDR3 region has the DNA TGTGCCATCAGTGAGGGAGGACAGGTATATAATTCACCCCTCCACTTT. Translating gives CAISEGGQVYNSPLHF.

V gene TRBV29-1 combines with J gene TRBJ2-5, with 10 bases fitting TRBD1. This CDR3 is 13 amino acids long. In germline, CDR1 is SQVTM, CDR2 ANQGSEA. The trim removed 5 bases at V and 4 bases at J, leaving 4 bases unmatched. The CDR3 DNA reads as TGCAGCGTTCTCGGACAGGGGGGAGAGACCCAGTACTTC. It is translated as CSVLGQGGETQYF.

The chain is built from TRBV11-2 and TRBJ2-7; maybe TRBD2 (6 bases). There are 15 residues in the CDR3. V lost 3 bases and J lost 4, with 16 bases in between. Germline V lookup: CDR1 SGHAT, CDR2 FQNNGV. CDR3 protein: CASSLARDNRYEQYF. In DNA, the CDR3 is TGTGCCAGCAGCTTGGCGCGGGATAATAGGTACGAGCAGTACTTC. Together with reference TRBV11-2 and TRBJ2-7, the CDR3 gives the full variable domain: EAGVAQSPRYKIIEKRQSVAFWCNPISGHATLYWYQQILGQGPKLLIQFQNNGVVDDSQLPKDRFSAERLKGVDSTLKIQPAKLEDSAVYLCASSLARDNRYEQYFGPGTRLTVT.

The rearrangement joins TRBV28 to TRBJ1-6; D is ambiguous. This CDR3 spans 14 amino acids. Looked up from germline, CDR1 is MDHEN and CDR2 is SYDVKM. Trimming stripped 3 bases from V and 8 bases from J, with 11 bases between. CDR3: CASSFPPSYSPLHF. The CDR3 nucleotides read TGTGCCAGCAGTTTTCCCCCCTCCTATTCACCCCTCCACTTT.

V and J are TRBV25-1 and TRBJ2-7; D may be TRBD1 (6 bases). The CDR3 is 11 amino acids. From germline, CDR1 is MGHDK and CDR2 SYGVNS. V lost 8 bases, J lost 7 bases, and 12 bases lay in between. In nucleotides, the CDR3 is TGTGCCAGCGGGGGCCGCGGAGAGCAGTACTTC. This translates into CASGGRGEQYF.

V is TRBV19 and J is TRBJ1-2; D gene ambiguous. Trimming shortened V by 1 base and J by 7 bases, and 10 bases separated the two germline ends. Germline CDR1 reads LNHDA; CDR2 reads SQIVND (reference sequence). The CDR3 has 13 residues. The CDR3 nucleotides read TGTGCCAGTAGTATAGGCTCCAACGGTGGCTACACCTTC. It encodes CASSIGSNGGYTF.

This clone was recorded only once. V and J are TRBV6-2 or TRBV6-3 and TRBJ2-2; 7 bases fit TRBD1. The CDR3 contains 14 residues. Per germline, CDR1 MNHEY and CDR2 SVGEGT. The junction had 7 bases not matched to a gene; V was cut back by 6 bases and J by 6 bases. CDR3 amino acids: CASSRGDRAGELFF. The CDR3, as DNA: TGTGCCAGCAGCAGAGGTGACAGGGCCGGGGAGCTGTTTTTT.

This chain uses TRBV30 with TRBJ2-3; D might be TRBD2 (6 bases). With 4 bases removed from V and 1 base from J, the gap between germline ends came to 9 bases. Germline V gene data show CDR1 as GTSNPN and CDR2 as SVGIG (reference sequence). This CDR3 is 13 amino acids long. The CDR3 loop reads CAWTGSGTDTQYF. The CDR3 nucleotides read TGTGCCTGGACCGGGAGTGGCACAGATACGCAGTATTTT.

CDR3 DNA sequence: TGTGCCAGTAGTTCATCCCCGCGGTCCGGTTTGACCCAGTACTTC. Translating it yields CASSSSPRSGLTQYF. The chain couples TRBV19 to TRBJ2-5; D remains unclear. CDR3 length: 15 amino acids. The germline V and J ends were trimmed by 5 bases and 7 bases, with 20 bases remaining between them. The germline gives CDR1 LNHDA, CDR2 SQIVND (reference sequence). The variable domain in full, with the rest retrieved from reference TRBV19 and TRBJ2-5, is DGGITQSPKYLFRKEGQNVTLSCEQNLNHDAMYWYRQDPGQGLRLIYYSQIVNDFQKGDIAEGYSVSREKKESFPLTVTSAQKNPTAFYLCASSSSPRSGLTQYFGPGTRLLVL.

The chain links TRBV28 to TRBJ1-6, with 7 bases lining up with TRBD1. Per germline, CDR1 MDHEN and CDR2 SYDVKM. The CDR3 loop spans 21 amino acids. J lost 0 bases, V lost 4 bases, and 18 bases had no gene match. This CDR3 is CASSSSDFPTGTSSYNSPLHF. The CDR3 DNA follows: TGTGCCAGCAGTTCCTCGGATTTTCCGACAGGGACTAGCTCCTATAATTCACCCCTCCACTTT.

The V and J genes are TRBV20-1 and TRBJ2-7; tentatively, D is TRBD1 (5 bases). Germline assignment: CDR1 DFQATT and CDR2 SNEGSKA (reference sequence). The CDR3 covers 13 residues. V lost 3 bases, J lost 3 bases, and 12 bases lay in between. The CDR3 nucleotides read TGCAGTGCTAGTACAGCAGGGCTCTACGAGCAGTACTTC. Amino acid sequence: CSASTAGLYEQYF.

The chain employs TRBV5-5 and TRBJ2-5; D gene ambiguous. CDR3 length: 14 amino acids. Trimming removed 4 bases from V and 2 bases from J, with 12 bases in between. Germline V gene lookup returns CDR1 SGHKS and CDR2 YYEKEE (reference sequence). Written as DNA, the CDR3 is TGTGCCAGCAGCGATAAACAGTTTCAAGAGACCCAGTACTTC. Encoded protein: CASSDKQFQETQYF.

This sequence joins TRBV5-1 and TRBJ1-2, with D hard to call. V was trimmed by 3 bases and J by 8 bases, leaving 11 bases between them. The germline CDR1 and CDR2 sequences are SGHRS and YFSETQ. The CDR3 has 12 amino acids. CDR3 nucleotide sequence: TGCGCCAGCAGCTGGCGGGAAGGCGGCTACACCTTC. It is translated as CASSWREGGYTF.

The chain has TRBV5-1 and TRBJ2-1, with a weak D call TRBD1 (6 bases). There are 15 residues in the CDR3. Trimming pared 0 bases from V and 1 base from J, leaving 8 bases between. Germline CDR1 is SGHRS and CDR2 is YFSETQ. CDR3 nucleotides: TGCGCCAGCAGCTTGGCCGGACAGTCCTACAATGAGCAGTTCTTC. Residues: CASSLAGQSYNEQFF. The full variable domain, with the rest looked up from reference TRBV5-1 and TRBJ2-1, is KAGVTQTPRYLIKTRGQQVTLSCSPISGHRSVSWYQQTPGQGLQFLFEYFSETQRNKGNFPGRFSGRQFSNSRSEMNVSTLELGDSALYLCASSLAGQSYNEQFFGPGTRLTVL.

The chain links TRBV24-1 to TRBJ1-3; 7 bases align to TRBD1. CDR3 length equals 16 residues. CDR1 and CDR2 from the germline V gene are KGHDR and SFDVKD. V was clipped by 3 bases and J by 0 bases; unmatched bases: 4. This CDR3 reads CATSDGTVHSGNTIYF. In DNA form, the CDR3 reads TGTGCCACCAGTGATGGGACAGTCCACTCTGGAAACACCATATATTTT.

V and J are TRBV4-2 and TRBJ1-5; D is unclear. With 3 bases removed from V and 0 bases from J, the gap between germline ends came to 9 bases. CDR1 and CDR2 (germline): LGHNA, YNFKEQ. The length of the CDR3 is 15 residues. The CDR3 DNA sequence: TGTGCCAGCAGCCATAGTACAGTTAGCAATCAGCCCCAGCATTTT. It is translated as CASSHSTVSNQPQHF.

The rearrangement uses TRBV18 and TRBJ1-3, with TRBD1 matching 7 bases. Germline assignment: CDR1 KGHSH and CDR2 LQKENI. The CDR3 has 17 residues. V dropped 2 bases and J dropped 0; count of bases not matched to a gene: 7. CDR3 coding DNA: TGTGCCAGCTCACCAAGGGGGCAGGAGAGCTCTGGAAACACCATATATTTT. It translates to CASSPRGQESSGNTIYF.

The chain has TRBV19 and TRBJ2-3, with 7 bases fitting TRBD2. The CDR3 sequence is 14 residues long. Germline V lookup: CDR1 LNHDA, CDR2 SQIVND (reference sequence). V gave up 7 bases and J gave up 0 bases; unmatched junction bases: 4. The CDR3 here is CASKERGSTDTQYF. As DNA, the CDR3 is TGTGCCAGTAAGGAGCGGGGCAGCACAGATACGCAGTATTTT.

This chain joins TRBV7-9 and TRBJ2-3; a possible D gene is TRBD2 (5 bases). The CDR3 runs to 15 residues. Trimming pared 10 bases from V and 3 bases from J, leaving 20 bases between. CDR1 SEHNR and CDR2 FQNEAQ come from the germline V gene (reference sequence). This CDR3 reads CATQGWAGRTDTQYF. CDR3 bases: TGTGCCACCCAAGGCTGGGCGGGTCGGACAGATACGCAGTATTTT.

The CDR3 spells CAWSPLPHSGRADTQYF. The CDR3 bases are TGTGCCTGGAGCCCACTACCCCATAGCGGGAGGGCAGATACGCAGTATTTT. The chain carries TRBV30 and TRBJ2-3; the match to TRBD2 covers 11 bases. Germline CDR1 is GTSNPN and CDR2 is SVGIG (reference sequence). CDR3 size: 17 residues. J gave up 4 bases and V 3 bases, and 12 bases lay outside the gene matches.

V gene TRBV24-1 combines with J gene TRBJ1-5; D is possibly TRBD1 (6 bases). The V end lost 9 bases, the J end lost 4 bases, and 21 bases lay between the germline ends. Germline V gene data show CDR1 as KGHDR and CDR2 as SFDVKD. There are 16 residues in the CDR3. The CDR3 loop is CATSSREEGVNQPQHF. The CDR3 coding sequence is TGTGCCACCTCGAGCCGGGAGGAGGGGGTTAATCAGCCCCAGCATTTT.

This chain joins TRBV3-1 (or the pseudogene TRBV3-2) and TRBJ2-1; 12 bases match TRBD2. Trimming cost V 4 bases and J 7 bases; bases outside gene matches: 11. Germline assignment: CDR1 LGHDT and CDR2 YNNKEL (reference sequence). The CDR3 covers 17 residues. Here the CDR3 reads CASSPGLAGWEVNEQFF. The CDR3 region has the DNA TGTGCCAGCAGCCCCGGACTAGCGGGGTGGGAGGTAAATGAGCAGTTCTTC.

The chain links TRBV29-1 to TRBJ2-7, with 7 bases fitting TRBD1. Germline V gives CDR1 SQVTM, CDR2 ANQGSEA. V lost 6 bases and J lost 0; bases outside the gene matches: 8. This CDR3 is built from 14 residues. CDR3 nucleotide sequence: TGCAGCGTCGAATGGGACAGTAACTCCTACGAGCAGTACTTC. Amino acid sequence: CSVEWDSNSYEQYF.

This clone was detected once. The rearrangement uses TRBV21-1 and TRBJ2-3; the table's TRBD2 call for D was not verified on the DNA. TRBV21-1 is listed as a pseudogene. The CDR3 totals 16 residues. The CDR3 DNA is TGTGCCAGCAGCAAGTCCGCTAGCGGGAGGTGGGATACGCAGTATTTT. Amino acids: CASSKSASGRWDTQYF.

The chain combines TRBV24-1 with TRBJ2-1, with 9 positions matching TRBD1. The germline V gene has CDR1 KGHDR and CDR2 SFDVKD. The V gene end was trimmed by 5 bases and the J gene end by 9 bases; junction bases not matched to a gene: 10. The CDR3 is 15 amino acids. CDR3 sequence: CATSVSGQGRAEQFF. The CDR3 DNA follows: TGTGCCACCAGTGTTTCTGGACAGGGGAGGGCTGAGCAGTTCTTC.

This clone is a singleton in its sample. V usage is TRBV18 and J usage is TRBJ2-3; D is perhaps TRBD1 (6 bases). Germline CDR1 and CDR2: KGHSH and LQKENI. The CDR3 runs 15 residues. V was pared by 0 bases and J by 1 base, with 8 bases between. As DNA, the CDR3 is TGTGCCAGCTCACCACCGGCAGGGGGCACAGATACGCAGTATTTT. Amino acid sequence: CASSPPAGGTDTQYF.

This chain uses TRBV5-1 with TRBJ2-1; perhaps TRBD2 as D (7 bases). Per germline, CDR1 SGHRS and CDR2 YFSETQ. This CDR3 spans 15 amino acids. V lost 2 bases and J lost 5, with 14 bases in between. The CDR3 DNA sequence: TGCGCCAGCAGCTTTAGGCGGGGGCCGAACAATGAGCAGTTCTTC. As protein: CASSFRRGPNNEQFF.

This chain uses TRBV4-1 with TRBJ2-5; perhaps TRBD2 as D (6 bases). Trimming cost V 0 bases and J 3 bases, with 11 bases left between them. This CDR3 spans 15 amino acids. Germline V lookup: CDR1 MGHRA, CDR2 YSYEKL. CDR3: CASSQDPGAEETQYF. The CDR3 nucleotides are TGCGCCAGCAGCCAAGATCCGGGAGCAGAAGAGACCCAGTACTTC.

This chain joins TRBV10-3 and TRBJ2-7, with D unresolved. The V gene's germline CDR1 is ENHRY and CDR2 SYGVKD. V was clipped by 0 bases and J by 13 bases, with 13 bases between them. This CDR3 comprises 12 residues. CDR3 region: CAISESKISLYF. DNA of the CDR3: TGTGCCATCAGTGAGTCGAAAATTAGCCTATACTTC.